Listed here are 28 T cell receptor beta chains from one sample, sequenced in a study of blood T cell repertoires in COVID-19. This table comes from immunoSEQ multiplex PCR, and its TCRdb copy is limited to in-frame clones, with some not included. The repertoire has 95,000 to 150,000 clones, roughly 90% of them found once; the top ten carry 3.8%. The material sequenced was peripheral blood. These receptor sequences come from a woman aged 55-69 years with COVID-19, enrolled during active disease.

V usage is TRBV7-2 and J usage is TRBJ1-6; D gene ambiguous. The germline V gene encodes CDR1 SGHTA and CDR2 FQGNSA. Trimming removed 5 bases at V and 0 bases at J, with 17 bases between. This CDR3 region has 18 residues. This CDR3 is CASSPEGALSSYNSPLHF. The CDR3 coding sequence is TGTGCCAGCAGCCCGGAGGGAGCTCTGAGCTCCTATAATTCACCCCTCCACTTT.

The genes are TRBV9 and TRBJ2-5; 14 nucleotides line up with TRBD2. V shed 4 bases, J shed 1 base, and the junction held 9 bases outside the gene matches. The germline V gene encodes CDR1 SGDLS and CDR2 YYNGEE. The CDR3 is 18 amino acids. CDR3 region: CASSSGLAGGLSQETQYF. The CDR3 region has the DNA TGTGCCAGCAGCTCCGGACTAGCGGGGGGCCTCTCCCAAGAGACCCAGTACTTC.

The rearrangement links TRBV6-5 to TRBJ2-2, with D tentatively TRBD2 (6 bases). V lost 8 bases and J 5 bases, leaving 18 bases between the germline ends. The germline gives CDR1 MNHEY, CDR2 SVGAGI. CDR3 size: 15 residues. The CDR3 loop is CASGVGRAGTGELFF. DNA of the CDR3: TGTGCCAGCGGGGTCGGCAGGGCGGGGACCGGGGAGCTGTTTTTT.

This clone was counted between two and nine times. The CDR3 loop reads CASSSETSVRQFF. The CDR3 DNA is TGTGCCAGCAGCTCGGAGACTTCAGTCAGGCAGTTCTTC. The V and J genes are TRBV11-3 and TRBJ2-1; the D is unclear. This CDR3 is 13 amino acids long. The ends were cut back, 4 bases at V and 12 bases at J, with 16 bases in the middle. Looked up from germline, CDR1 is SGHNT and CDR2 is YENEEA.

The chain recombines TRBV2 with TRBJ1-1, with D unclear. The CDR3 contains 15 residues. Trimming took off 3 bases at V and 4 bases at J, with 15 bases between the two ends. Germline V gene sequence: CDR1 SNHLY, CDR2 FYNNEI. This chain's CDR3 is CASSERFGLGTEAFF. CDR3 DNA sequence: TGTGCCAGCAGTGAGCGTTTCGGTCTAGGCACTGAAGCTTTCTTT. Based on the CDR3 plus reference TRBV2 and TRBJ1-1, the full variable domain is EPEVTQTPSHQVTQMGQEVILRCVPISNHLYFYWYRQILGQKVEFLVSFYNNEISEKSEIFDDQFSVERPDGSNFTLKIRSTKLEDSAMYFCASSERFGLGTEAFFGQGTRLTVV.

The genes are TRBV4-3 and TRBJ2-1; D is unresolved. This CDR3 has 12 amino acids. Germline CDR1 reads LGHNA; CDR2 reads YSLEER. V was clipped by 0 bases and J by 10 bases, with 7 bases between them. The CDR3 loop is CASSQDRVEQFF. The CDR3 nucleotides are TGCGCCAGCAGCCAAGACCGGGTGGAGCAGTTCTTC.

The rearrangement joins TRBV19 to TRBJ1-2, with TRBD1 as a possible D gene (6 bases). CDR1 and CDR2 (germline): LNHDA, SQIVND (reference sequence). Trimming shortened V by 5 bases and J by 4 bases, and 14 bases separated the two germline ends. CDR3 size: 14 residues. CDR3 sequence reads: CASSLRGFGYGYTF. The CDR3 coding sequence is TGTGCCAGTAGTCTAAGGGGGTTCGGCTATGGCTACACCTTC.

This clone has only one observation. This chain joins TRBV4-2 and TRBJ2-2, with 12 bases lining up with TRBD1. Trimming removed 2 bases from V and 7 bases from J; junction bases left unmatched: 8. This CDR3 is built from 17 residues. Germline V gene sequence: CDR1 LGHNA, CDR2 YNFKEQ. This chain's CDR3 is CASSQPGTGGAGGELFF. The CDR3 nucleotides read TGTGCCAGCAGCCAACCCGGGACAGGGGGCGCGGGCGGGGAGCTGTTTTTT.

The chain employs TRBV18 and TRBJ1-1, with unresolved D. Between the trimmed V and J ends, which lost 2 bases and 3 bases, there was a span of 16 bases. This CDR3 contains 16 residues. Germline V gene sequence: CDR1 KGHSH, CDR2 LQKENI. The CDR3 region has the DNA TGTGCCAGCTCACCAAGACACGTAGCCGGGGACACTGAAGCTTTCTTT. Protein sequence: CASSPRHVAGDTEAFF. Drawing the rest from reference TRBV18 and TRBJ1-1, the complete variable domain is NAGVMQNPRHLVRRRGQEARLRCSPMKGHSHVYWYRQLPEEGLKFMVYLQKENIIDESGMPKERFSAEFPKEGPSILRIQQVVRGDSAAYFCASSPRHVAGDTEAFFGQGTRLTVV.

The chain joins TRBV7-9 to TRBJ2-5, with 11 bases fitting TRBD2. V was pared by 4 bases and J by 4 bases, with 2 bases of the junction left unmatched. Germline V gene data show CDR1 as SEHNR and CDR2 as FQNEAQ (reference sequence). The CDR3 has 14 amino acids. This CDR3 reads CASSSLAGGETQYF. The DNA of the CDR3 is TGTGCCAGCAGCTCTCTAGCGGGGGGAGAGACCCAGTACTTC.

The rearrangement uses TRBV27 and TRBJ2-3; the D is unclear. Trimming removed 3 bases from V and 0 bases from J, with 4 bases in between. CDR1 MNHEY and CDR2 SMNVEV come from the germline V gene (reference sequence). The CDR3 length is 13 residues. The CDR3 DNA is TGTGCCAGCAGTTTCTCTAGCACAGATACGCAGTATTTT. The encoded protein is CASSFSSTDTQYF.

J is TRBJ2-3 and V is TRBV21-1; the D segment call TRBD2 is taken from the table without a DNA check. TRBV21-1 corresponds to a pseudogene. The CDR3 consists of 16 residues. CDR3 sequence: CASSKDPGLLTDTQYF. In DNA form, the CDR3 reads TGTGCCAGCAGCAAAGACCCCGGACTACTCACAGATACGCAGTATTTT.

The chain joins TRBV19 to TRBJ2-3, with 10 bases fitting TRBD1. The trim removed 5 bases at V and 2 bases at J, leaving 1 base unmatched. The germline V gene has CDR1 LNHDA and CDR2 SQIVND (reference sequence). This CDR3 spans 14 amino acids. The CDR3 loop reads CASSDRGLTDTQYF. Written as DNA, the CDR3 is TGTGCCAGTAGTGACAGGGGGCTCACAGATACGCAGTATTTT.

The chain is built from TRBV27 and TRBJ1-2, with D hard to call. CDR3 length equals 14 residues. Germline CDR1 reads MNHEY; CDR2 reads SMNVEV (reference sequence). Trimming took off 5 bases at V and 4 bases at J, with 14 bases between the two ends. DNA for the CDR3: TGTGCCAGCAGTCCCCGTTCAGGCCCCTATGGCTACACCTTC. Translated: CASSPRSGPYGYTF.

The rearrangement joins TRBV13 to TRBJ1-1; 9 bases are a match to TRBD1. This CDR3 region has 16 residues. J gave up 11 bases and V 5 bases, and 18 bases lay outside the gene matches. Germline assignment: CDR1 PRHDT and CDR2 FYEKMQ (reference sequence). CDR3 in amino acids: CASSRTVTGGAGLAFF. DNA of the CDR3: TGTGCCAGCAGCCGAACCGTAACAGGGGGCGCTGGATTGGCTTTCTTT.

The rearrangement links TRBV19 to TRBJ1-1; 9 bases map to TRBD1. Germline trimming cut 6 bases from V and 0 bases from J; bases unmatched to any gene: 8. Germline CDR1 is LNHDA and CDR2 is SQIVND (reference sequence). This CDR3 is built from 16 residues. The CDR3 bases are TGTGCCAGTAGGTCCACAGGGGGCCGGATGAACACTGAAGCTTTCTTT. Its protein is CASRSTGGRMNTEAFF.

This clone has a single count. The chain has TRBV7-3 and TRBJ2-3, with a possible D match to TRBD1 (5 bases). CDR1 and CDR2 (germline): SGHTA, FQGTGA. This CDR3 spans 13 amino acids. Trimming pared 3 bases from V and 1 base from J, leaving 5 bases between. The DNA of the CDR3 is TGTGCCAGCAGCTTGACAGGCACAGATACGCAGTATTTT. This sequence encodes CASSLTGTDTQYF.

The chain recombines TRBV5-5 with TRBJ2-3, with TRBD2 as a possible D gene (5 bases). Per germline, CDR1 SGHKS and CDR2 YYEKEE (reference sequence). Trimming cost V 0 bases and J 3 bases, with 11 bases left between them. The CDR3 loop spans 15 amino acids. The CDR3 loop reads CASSLALGETDTQYF. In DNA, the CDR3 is TGTGCCAGCAGCTTGGCCTTGGGAGAAACAGATACGCAGTATTTT.

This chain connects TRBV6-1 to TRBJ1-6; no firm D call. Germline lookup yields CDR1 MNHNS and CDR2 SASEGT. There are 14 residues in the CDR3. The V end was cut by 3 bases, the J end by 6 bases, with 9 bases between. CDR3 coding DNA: TGTGCCAGCAGTGAGAGGCCGAGTAATTCACCCCTCCACTTT. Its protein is CASSERPSNSPLHF.

CDR3 bases: TGCGCCAGCAGCCAAGCGCCGGGGGGGAGTGAAAAACTGTTTTTT. Protein: CASSQAPGGSEKLFF. V gene TRBV4-1 combines with J gene TRBJ1-4; TRBD1 is a possible D gene (5 bases). Germline V lookup: CDR1 MGHRA, CDR2 YSYEKL. The CDR3 covers 15 residues. Trimming removed 1 base from V and 7 bases from J, with 13 bases in between.

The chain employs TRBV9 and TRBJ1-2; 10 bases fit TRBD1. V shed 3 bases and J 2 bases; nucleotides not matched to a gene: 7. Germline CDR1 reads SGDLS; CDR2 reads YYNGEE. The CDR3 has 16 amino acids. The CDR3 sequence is CASSARGQGGNYGYTF. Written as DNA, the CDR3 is TGTGCCAGCAGCGCGAGAGGACAGGGGGGAAACTATGGCTACACCTTC.

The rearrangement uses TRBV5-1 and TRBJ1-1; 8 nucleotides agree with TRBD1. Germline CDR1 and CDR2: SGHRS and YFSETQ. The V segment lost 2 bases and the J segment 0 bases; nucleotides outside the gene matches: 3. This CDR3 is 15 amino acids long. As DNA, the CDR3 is TGCGCCAGCAGCTTAGACAGGGGAATGAACACTGAAGCTTTCTTT. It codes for CASSLDRGMNTEAFF.

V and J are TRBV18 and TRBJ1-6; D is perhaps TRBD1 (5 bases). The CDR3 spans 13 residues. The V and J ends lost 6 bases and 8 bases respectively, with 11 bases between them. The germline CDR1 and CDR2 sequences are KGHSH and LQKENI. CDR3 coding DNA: TGTGCCAGCTCGCTAGAGACAGATTCACCCCTCCACTTT. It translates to CASSLETDSPLHF.

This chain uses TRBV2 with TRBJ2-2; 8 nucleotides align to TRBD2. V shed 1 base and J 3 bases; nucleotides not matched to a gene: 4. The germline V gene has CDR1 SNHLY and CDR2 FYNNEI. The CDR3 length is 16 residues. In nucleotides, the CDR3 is TGTGCCAGCAGTGAAGGGGCGGGGGGCCACACCGGGGAGCTGTTTTTT. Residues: CASSEGAGGHTGELFF. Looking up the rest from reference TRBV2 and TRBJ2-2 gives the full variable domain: EPEVTQTPSHQVTQMGQEVILRCVPISNHLYFYWYRQILGQKVEFLVSFYNNEISEKSEIFDDQFSVERPDGSNFTLKIRSTKLEDSAMYFCASSEGAGGHTGELFFGEGSRLTVL.

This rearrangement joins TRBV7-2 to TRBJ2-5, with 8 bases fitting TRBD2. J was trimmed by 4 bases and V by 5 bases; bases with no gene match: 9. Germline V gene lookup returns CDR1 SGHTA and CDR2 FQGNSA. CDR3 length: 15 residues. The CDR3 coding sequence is TGTGCCAGCAGCCGCCAAGCGGGGGACTTAGAGACCCAGTACTTC. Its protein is CASSRQAGDLETQYF.

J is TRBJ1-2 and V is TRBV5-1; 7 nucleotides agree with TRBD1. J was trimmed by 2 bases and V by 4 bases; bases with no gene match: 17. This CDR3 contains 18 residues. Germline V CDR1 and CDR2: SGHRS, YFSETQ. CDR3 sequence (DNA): TGCGCCAGCAGCACCAACCCGGGACAGCTATCAAAAAACTATGGCTACACCTTC. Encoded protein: CASSTNPGQLSKNYGYTF.

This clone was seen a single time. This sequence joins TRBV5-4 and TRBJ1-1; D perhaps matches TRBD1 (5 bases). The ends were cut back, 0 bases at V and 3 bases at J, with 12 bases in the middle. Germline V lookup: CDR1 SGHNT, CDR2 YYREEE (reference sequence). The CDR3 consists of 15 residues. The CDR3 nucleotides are TGTGCCAGCAGCTTGGCCCAGGGCGCGGACACTGAAGCTTTCTTT. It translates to CASSLAQGADTEAFF. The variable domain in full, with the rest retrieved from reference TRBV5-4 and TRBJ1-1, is ETGVTQSPTHLIKTRGQQVTLRCSSQSGHNTVSWYQQALGQGPQFIFQYYREEENGRGNFPPRFSGLQFPNYSSELNVNALELDDSALYLCASSLAQGADTEAFFGQGTRLTVV.

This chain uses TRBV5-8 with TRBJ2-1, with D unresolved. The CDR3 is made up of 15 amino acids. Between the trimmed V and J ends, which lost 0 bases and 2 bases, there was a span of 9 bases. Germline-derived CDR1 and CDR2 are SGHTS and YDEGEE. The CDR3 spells CASSLAVVPYNEQFF. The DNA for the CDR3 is TGTGCCAGCAGCTTGGCAGTCGTTCCCTACAATGAGCAGTTCTTC.